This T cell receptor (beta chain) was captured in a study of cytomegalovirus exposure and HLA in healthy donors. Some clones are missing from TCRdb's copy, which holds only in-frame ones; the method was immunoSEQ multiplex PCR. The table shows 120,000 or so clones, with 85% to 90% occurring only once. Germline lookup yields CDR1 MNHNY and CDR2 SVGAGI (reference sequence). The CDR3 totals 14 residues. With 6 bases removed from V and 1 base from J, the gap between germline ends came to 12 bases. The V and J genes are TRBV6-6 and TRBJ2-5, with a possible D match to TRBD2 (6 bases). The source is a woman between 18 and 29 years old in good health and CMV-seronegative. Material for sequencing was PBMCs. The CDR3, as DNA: TGTGCCAGCAGCCATAGCGGCAGCCAAGAGACCCAGTACTTC. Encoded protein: CASSHSGSQETQYF.